One sample yielded the 4 T cell receptor beta chains listed below, sequenced in a study of blood T cell repertoires in COVID-19. The table came from immunoSEQ multiplex PCR; TCRdb's copy has only in-frame clones and leaves some out. The repertoire holds 150,000 to 200,000 clones, with under 85% as singletons. Sequencing was carried out using peripheral blood. These TCRs come from an elderly woman with acute or convalescent COVID-19.

The chain has TRBV12-3 or TRBV12-4 and TRBJ2-7, with 8 bases that match TRBD1. CDR3 length: 11 residues. The J segment lost 9 bases and the V segment lost 5 bases, leaving 3 bases of the junction unmatched. The CDR3: CASSPDRAQYF. Written as DNA, the CDR3 is TGTGCCAGCAGTCCGGACAGGGCGCAGTACTTC.

A few counts support this clone. J is TRBJ1-2 and V is TRBV19; D possibly corresponds to TRBD1 (6 bases). Germline CDR1 LNHDA, CDR2 SQIVND (reference sequence). The V end was cut by 4 bases, the J end by 3 bases, with 15 bases between. The CDR3 runs to 15 residues. The CDR3 region is CASSRVPGVDYGYTF. CDR3 DNA: TGTGCCAGTAGTAGGGTACCAGGGGTGGACTATGGCTACACCTTC.

The V call is TRBV5-6, the J call TRBJ2-7; 7 nucleotides agree with TRBD2. Looked up from germline, CDR1 is SGHDT and CDR2 is YYEEEE. V dropped 3 bases and J dropped 2; count of bases not matched to a gene: 2. The CDR3 is made up of 13 amino acids. The CDR3 protein is CASSYRGAYEQYF. CDR3 DNA sequence: TGTGCCAGCAGCTATCGGGGGGCCTACGAGCAGTACTTC.

The chain is built from TRBV5-6 and TRBJ2-2; D is ambiguous. The ends were cut back, 0 bases at V and 6 bases at J, with 9 bases in the middle. CDR3 length equals 14 residues. Germline CDR1 SGHDT, CDR2 YYEEEE. The CDR3, as DNA: TGTGCCAGCAGCTTGGTTGGAGCCCCCGGGGAGCTGTTTTTT. It specifies CASSLVGAPGELFF.